The present T cell receptor beta chain was sequenced within a study of cytomegalovirus exposure and HLA in healthy donors. Findings of the study overall: Cytomegalovirus-associated TCR beta chains were listed, numbering some 180. TCR clusters originating in the first cohort tended to co-occur in the 120 validation repertoires, according to a later analysis. The CMV antigen specificity of a few CMV-associated chains was confirmed through in vitro analysis.

Profiled with immunoSEQ multiplex PCR; TCRdb holds only in-frame clones, not every one. This sample carries about 78,000 clones, almost 97% of them seen once, and the ten largest clones take 1.6%. Note on this clone: No antigen is known for it.

The V and J ends lost 6 bases and 5 bases, in that order; junction bases with no gene match: 9. This CDR3 comprises 14 residues. Germline V gene sequence: CDR1 SNHLY, CDR2 FYNNEI. Specimen: PBMCs. This clonotype was sampled from a man between 18 and 35 years old in good health and CMV-seropositive. The chain recombines TRBV2 with TRBJ2-7; TRBD1 matches 8 bases. The CDR3 bases are TGTGCCAGCAGAAGGACAGGGCTGAGGAACGAGCAGTACTTC. Its protein is CASRRTGLRNEQYF.